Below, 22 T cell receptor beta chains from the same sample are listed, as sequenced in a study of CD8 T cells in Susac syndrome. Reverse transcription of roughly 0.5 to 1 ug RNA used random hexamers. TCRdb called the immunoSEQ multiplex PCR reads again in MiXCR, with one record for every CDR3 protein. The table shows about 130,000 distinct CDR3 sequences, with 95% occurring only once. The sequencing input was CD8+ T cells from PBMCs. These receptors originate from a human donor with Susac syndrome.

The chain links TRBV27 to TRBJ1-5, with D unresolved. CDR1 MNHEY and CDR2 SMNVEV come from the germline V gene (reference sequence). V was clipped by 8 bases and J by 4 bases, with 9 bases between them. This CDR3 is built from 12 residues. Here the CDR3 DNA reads TGTGCCAGCGGGCAAGGAAATCAGCCCCAGCATTTT. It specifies CASGQGNQPQHF.

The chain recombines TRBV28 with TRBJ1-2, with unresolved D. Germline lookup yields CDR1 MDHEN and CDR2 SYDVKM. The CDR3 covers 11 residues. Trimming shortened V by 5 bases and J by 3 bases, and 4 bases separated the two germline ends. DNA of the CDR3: TGTGCCAGCAGTCCGGACTATGGCTACACCTTC. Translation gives CASSPDYGYTF.

The CDR3 loop is CSGGDGDTEAFF. In nucleotides, the CDR3 is TGCAGCGGGGGGGACGGAGACACTGAAGCTTTCTTT. The chain uses TRBV29-1 and TRBJ1-1; the D gene is possibly TRBD1 (5 bases). Looked up from germline, CDR1 is SQVTM and CDR2 is ANQGSEA. V shed 7 bases and J shed 3 bases, with 12 bases lying between them. This CDR3 has 12 amino acids.

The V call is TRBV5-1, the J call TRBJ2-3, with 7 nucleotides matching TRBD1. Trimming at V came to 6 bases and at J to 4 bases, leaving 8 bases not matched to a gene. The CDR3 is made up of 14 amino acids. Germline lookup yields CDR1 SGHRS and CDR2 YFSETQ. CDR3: CASTDRVDSDTQYF. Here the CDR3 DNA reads TGCGCCAGCACCGACAGGGTAGACTCAGATACGCAGTATTTT.

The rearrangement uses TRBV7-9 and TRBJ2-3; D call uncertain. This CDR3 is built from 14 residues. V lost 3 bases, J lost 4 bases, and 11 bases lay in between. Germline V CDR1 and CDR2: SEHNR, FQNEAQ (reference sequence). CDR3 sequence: CASSFPRWPDTQYF. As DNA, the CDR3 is TGTGCCAGCAGCTTCCCTAGGTGGCCAGATACGCAGTATTTT.

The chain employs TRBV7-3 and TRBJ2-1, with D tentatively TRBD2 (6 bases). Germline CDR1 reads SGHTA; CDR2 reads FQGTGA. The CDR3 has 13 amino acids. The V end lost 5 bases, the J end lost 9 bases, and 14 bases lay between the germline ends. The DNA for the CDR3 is TGTGCCAGCAGCGGGGTCGGGACTGGTGAGCAGTTCTTC. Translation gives CASSGVGTGEQFF.

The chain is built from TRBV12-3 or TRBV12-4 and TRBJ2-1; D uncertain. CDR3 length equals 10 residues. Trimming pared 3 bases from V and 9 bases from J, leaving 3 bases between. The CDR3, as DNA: TGTGCCAGCAGTTTGGGTGAGCAGTTCTTC. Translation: CASSLGEQFF.

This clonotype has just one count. CDR3 nucleotide sequence: TGTGCCAGCAGTCCCCCCTGGGGCGGAGCGGACTACGAGCAGTACTTC. As protein: CASSPPWGGADYEQYF. The chain uses TRBV27 and TRBJ2-7; D could derive from TRBD1 or TRBD2 (5 bases each). V lost 5 bases, J lost 3 bases, and 20 bases lay in between. Per germline, CDR1 MNHEY and CDR2 SMNVEV (reference sequence). The CDR3 loop spans 16 amino acids.

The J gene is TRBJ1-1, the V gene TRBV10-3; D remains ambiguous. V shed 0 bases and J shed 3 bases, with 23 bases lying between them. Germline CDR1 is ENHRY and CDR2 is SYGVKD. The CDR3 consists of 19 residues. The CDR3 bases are TGTGCCATCAGTGAGTCCGCCGACATCTGGGGATTGGAAGACACTGAAGCTTTCTTT. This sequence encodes CAISESADIWGLEDTEAFF.

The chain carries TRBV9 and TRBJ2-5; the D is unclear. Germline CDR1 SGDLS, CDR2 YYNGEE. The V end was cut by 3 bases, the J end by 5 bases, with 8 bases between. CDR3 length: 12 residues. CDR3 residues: CASSGTWETQYF. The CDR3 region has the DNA TGTGCCAGCAGCGGGACCTGGGAGACCCAGTACTTC.

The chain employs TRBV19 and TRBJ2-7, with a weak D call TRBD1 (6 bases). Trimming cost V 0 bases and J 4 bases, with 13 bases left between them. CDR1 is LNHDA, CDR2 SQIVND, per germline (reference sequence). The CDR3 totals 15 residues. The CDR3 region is CASSIEGASGYEQYF. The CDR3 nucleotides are TGTGCCAGTAGTATAGAGGGGGCGTCGGGATACGAGCAGTACTTC.

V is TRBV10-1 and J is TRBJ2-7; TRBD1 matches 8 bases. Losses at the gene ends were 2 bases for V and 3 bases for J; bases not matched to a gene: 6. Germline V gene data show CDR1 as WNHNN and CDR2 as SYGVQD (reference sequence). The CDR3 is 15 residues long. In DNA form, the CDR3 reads TGCGCCAGCAGTGAGGACAGGGGAATGGACTACGAGCAGTACTTC. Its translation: CASSEDRGMDYEQYF.

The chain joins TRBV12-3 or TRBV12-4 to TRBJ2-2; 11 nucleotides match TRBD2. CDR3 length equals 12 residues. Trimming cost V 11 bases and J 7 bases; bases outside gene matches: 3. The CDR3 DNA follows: TGTGCCGGAGGGACTAGCGGCGGGGAGCTGTTTTTT. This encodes CAGGTSGGELFF.

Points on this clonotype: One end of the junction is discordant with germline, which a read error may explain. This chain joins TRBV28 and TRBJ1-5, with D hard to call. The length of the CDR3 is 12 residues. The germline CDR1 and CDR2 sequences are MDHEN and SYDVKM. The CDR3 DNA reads TGTGCCAGTACGGGGTCGAATCGGCCCCAGCATTTT. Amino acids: CASTGSNRPQHF.

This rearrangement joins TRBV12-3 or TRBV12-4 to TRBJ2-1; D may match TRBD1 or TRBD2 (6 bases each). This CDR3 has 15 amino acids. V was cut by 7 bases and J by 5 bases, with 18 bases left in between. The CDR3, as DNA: TGTGCCAGCATGGGCGGGACAATAGTTGACAATGAGCAGTTCTTC. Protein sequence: CASMGGTIVDNEQFF.

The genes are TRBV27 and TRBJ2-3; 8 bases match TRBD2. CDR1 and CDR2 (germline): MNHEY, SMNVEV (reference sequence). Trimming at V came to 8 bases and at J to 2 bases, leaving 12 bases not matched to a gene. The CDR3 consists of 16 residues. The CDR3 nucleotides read TGTGCCAGCCACCCTTTCAGCGGGGGAACCACAGATACGCAGTATTTT. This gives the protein CASHPFSGGTTDTQYF.

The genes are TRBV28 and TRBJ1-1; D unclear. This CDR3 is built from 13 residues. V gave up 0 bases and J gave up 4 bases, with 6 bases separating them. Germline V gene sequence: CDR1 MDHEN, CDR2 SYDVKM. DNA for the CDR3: TGTGCCAGCAGTTTATGGGTCAGCACTGAAGCTTTCTTT. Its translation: CASSLWVSTEAFF. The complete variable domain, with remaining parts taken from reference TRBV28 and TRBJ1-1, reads DVKVTQSSRYLVKRTGEKVFLECVQDMDHENMFWYRQDPGLGLRLIYFSYDVKMKEKGDIPEGYSVSREKKERFSLILESASTNQTSMYLCASSLWVSTEAFFGQGTRLTVV.

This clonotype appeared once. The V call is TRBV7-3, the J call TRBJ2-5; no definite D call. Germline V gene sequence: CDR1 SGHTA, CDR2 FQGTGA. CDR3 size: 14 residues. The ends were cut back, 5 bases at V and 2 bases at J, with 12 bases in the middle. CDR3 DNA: TGTGCCAGCAGCGTAGGGCGTGGTCAAGAGACCCAGTACTTC. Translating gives CASSVGRGQETQYF.

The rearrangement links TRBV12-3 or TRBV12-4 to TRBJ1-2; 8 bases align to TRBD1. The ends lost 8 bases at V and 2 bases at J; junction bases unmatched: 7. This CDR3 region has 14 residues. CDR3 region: CASGQGVVNYGYTF. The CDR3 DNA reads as TGTGCCAGCGGACAGGGTGTGGTGAACTATGGCTACACCTTC.

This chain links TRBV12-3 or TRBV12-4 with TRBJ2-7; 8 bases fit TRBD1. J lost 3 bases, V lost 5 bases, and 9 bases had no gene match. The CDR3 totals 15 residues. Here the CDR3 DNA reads TGTGCCAGCAGTAACACAGGGGGAATCTTCTACGAGCAGTACTTC. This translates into CASSNTGGIFYEQYF.

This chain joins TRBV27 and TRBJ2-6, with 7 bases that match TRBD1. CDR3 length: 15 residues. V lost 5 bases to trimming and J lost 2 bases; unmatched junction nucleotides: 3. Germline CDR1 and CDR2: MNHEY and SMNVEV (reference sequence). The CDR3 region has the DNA TGTGCCAGCAGTCCAGGGACAGCTGGGGCCAACGTCCTGACTTTC. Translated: CASSPGTAGANVLTF. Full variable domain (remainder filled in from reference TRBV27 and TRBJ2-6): EAQVTQNPRYLITVTGKKLTVTCSQNMNHEYMSWYRQDPGLGLRQIYYSMNVEVTDKGDVPEGYKVSRKEKRNFPLILESPSPNQTSLYFCASSPGTAGANVLTFGAGSRLTVL.

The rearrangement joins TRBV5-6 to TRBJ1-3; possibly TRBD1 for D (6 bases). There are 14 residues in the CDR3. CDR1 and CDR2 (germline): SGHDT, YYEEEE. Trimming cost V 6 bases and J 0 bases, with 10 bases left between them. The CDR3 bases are TGTGCCAGCAAGGACAGCCCCTCTGGAAACACCATATATTTT. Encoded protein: CASKDSPSGNTIYF.